This T cell receptor beta chain derives from a study of blood T cell repertoires in COVID-19. The overall study: Acute-phase and convalescent COVID-19 samples originated in the United States, Italy and Spain. Nucleic acid was either cDNA or gDNA, and it came from T cells, B-cell-depleted T cells, or PBMCs.

Germline V gene data show CDR1 as MNHEY and CDR2 as SMNVEV (reference sequence). The CDR3 has 14 residues. The germline V and J ends were trimmed by 2 bases and 1 base, with 8 bases remaining between them. Original methodology: Estimation of nucleated cell counts relied on the amplification of reference gene primers. Clones were sequenced by immunoSEQ multiplex PCR, and TCRdb holds only the in-frame ones, with some missing. That table is the source of V, J and clone size, and D and trimming were worked out from the DNA. Of tens of thousands of clones in the sample, about 89% were seen once. This TCR came from a human donor with active COVID-19. The donor label of this sample is uncertain. The chain employs TRBV27 and TRBJ2-5; a weak D match, TRBD1 (6 bases). Sequenced material: peripheral blood. CDR3: CASSLNRAQETQYF. CDR3 coding DNA: TGTGCCAGCAGTTTAAACAGGGCCCAAGAGACCCAGTACTTC.